Detailed here is one T cell receptor beta chain. Its antigen is undetermined. In patients aged 18 to 65, hyperthyroidism was newly diagnosed, with duration under 2 months. Fresh peripheral blood, around 10 ml, yielded the PBMCs. This record comes from a study of T cells in Graves' hyperthyroidism and ophthalmopathy. TCR beta CDR3 regions were amplified from RNA. HTBI primers were employed in a first-round RT-PCR of the TCR CDR3. Each CDR3 protein is one row after TCRdb ran MiXCR on the multiplex PCR reads. This table holds fewer than 900,000 distinct CDR3 sequences, about a sixth found once. Broader study findings: Onset of ophthalmopathy came a median around 7.1 months after the model predicted it. Also found in blood were most expanded thyroid clonotypes above 0.001.

The CDR3 runs 17 residues. Trimming pared 0 bases from V and 0 bases from J, leaving 15 bases between. CDR1 and CDR2 from the germline V gene are SGHDN and FVKESK. The TCR comes from a young man with Graves' hyperthyroidism. The chain recombines TRBV14 with TRBJ2-7; perhaps D is TRBD1 or TRBD2 (5 bases each). The source material was blood. The CDR3 region is CASSQDFEGRRSYEQYF. The DNA for the CDR3 is TGTGCCAGCAGCCAAGATTTCGAGGGACGCCGCTCCTACGAGCAGTACTTC.